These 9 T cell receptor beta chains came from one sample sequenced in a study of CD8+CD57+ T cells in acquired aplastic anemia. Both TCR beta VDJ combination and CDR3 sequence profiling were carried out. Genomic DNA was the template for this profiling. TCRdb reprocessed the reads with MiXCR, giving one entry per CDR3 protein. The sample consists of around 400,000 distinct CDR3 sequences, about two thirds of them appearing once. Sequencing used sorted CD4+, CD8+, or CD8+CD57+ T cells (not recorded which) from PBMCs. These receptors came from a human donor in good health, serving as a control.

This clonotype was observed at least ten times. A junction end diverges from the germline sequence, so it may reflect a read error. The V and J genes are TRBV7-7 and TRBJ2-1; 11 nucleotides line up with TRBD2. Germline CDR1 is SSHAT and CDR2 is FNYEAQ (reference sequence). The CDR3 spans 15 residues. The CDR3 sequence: CASSQLAGGNNEQFF. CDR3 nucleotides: TGTGCTAGCAGCCAATTAGCGGGGGGGAACAATGAGCAGTTCTTC.

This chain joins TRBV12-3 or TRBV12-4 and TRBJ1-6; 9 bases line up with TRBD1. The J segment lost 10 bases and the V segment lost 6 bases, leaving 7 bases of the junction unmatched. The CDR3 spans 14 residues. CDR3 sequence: CASSIQGTGSPLHF. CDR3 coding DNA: TGTGCCAGCAGCATACAGGGGACAGGGTCACCCCTCCACTTT.

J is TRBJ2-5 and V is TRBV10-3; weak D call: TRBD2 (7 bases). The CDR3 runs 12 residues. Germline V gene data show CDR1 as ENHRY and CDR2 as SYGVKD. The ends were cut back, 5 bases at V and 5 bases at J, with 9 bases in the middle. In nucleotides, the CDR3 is TGTGCCATCAGTTGGGGGGGCGAGACCCAGTACTTC. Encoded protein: CAISWGGETQYF.

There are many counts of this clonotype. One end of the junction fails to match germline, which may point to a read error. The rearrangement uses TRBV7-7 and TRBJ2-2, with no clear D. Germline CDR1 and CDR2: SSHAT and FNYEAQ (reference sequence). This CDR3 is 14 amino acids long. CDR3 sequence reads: CASSSSTNTGELFF. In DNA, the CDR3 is TGTGCTAGCAGCTCGTCGACAAACACCGGGGAGCTGTTTTTT.

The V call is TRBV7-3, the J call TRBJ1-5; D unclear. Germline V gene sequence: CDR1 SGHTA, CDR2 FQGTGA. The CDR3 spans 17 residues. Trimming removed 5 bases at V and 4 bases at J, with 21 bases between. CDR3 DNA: TGTGCCAGCAGCATAGACCTCCGGGAGGCCAGGAATCAGCCCCAGCATTTT. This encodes CASSIDLREARNQPQHF.

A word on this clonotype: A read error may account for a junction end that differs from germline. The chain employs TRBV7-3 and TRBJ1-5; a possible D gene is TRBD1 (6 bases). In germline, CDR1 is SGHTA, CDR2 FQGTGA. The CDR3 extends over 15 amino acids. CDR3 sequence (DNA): TGTGCCAGCAGCTTCACGACAGGCGATGGCCAGTCCCACCATTTT. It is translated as CASSFTTGDGQSHHF.

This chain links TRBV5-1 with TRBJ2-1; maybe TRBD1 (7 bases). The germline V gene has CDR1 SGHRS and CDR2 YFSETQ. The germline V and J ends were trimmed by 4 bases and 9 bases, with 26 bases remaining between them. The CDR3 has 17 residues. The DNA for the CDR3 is TGCGCCAGCAGCCTCCGACAGGGTCGTAGCGCCGGGGGTGAGCAGTTCTTC. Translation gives CASSLRQGRSAGGEQFF.

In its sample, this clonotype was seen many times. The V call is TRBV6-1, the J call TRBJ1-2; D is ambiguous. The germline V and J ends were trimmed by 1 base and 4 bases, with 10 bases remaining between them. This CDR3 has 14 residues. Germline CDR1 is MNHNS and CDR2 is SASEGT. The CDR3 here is CASSEETQSYGYTF. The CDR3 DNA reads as TGTGCCAGCAGTGAAGAAACACAAAGCTATGGCTACACCTTC.

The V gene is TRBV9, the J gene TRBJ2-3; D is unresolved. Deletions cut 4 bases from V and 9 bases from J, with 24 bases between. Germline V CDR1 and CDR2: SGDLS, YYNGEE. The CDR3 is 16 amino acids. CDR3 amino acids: CASSIQTAIYGDTQYF. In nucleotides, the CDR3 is TGTGCCAGCAGCATACAAACGGCAATTTATGGCGACACGCAGTATTTT. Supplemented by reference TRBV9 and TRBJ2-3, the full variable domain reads DSGVTQTPKHLITATGQRVTLRCSPRSGDLSVYWYQQSLDQGLQFLIQYYNGEERAKGNILERFSAQQFPDLHSELNLSSLELGDSALYFCASSIQTAIYGDTQYFGPGTRLTVL.